These T cell receptor beta chains were read from a single sample in a study of blood T cell repertoires in COVID-19. Assay: immunoSEQ multiplex PCR; the TCRdb copy retains only in-frame clones and omits some. Of roughly 250,000 clones in the sample, roughly four fifths were seen once. Sequencing was done on a sample of peripheral blood. The receptors here all came from an elderly woman with acute or convalescent COVID-19. Both conserved end residues are part of each CDR3. D genes are given only for firm matches. Size tells how often a clone was seen (once, few, many) or the class of an expanded clone, and some rows leave it out.

abundance: -; v_gene: TRBV5-1; d_gene: TRBD1; len: 15; j_gene: TRBJ1-3; CDR3nt: TGCGCCAGCAGCACGACAGGGTATGAAGGAAACACCATATATTTT; CDR3aa: CASSTTGYEGNTIYF
abundance: -; v_gene: TRBV28; d_gene: TRBD1; len: 14; j_gene: TRBJ2-2; CDR3nt: TGTGCCAGCAGTAACAGGGGGAAGACCGGGGAGCTGTTTTTT; CDR3aa: CASSNRGKTGELFF
abundance: -; v_gene: TRBV10-3; d_gene: TRBD1; len: 14; j_gene: TRBJ1-6; CDR3nt: TGTGCCATCAGCGACAGGGGATCGGATTCACCCCTCCACTTT; CDR3aa: CAISDRGSDSPLHF
abundance: -; v_gene: TRBV7-6; d_gene: TRBD1; len: 15; j_gene: TRBJ1-5; CDR3nt: TGTGCCAGCAGCTTAATGGGGACAGACAATCAGCCCCAGCATTTT; CDR3aa: CASSLMGTDNQPQHF
abundance: -; v_gene: TRBV5-1; d_gene: TRBD1; len: 14; j_gene: TRBJ2-7; CDR3nt: TGCGCCAGCAAGGGACAGGGGGCCTCCTACGAGCAGTACTTC; CDR3aa: CASKGQGASYEQYF
abundance: -; v_gene: TRBV6-1; d_gene: -; len: 19; j_gene: TRBJ2-5; CDR3nt: TGTGCCAGCAGTGAAGCTTACGGCACCACTTCGGGATCCCAAGAGACCCAGTACTTC; CDR3aa: CASSEAYGTTSGSQETQYF
abundance: few; v_gene: TRBV3-1/TRBV3-2; d_gene: TRBD2; len: 15; j_gene: TRBJ2-3; CDR3nt: TGTGCCAGCAGCTTAGGACTAGCGGCCACAGATACGCAGTATTTT; CDR3aa: CASSLGLAATDTQYF
abundance: -; v_gene: TRBV3-1/TRBV3-2; d_gene: -; len: 14; j_gene: TRBJ1-1; CDR3nt: TGTGCCAGCAGCAACAGGGCCTCGAACACTGAAGCTTTCTTT; CDR3aa: CASSNRASNTEAFF
abundance: few; v_gene: TRBV3-1/TRBV3-2; d_gene: -; len: 14; j_gene: TRBJ1-2; CDR3nt: TGTGCCAGCAGCCAAGGACACGCTAACTATGGCTACACCTTC; CDR3aa: CASSQGHANYGYTF
abundance: -; v_gene: TRBV2; d_gene: -; len: 15; j_gene: TRBJ1-4; CDR3nt: TGTGCCAGCAGTGAAGGTACAGGGTGGAGTGAAAAACTGTTTTTT; CDR3aa: CASSEGTGWSEKLFF
abundance: once; v_gene: TRBV20-1; d_gene: TRBD1; len: 11; j_gene: TRBJ2-1; CDR3nt: TGCAGTGCTATGGGACAGTATGAGCAGTTCTTC; CDR3aa: CSAMGQYEQFF
abundance: -; v_gene: TRBV5-5; d_gene: -; len: 13; j_gene: TRBJ1-2; CDR3nt: TGTGCCAGCAGCTCCCGGTCACCGGGTGGCTACACCTTC; CDR3aa: CASSSRSPGGYTF
abundance: few; v_gene: TRBV12-5; d_gene: TRBD1; len: 13; j_gene: TRBJ1-5; CDR3nt: TGTGCTAGTGCAGGGGGCGGCAATCAGCCCCAGCATTTT; CDR3aa: CASAGGGNQPQHF
abundance: -; v_gene: TRBV7-9; d_gene: -; len: 14; j_gene: TRBJ2-2; CDR3nt: TGTGCCAGCACCCCGCCACTGAACACCGGGGAGCTGTTTTTT; CDR3aa: CASTPPLNTGELFF
abundance: -; v_gene: TRBV5-6; d_gene: -; len: 14; j_gene: TRBJ1-4; CDR3nt: TGTGCCAGCAGTCCGACCGGGCCCCAGGGGAAACTGTTTTTT; CDR3aa: CASSPTGPQGKLFF
abundance: -; v_gene: TRBV3-1/TRBV3-2; d_gene: TRBD1; len: 14; j_gene: TRBJ1-4; CDR3nt: TGTGCCAGCAGCCAACGCAGGGGGCTAGAAAAACTGTTTTTT; CDR3aa: CASSQRRGLEKLFF
abundance: -; v_gene: TRBV20-1; d_gene: -; len: 14; j_gene: TRBJ1-5; CDR3nt: TGCAGTGCTAGTGGCACAAGGGGGAATCAGCCCCAGCATTTT; CDR3aa: CSASGTRGNQPQHF
abundance: -; v_gene: TRBV19; d_gene: -; len: 13; j_gene: TRBJ1-2; CDR3nt: TGTGCCAGTACCCTCCGAACCGGGTATGGCTACACCTTC; CDR3aa: CASTLRTGYGYTF
abundance: -; v_gene: TRBV13; d_gene: TRBD1; len: 16; j_gene: TRBJ2-7; CDR3nt: TGTGCCAGCAGCTCGTTTGGGACAGCGAAGTCCTACGAGCAGTACTTC; CDR3aa: CASSSFGTAKSYEQYF
abundance: -; v_gene: TRBV10-1; d_gene: -; len: 15; j_gene: TRBJ2-3; CDR3nt: TGCGCCAGCAGTGAGAACAGGTGGGGCACAGATACGCAGTATTTT; CDR3aa: CASSENRWGTDTQYF